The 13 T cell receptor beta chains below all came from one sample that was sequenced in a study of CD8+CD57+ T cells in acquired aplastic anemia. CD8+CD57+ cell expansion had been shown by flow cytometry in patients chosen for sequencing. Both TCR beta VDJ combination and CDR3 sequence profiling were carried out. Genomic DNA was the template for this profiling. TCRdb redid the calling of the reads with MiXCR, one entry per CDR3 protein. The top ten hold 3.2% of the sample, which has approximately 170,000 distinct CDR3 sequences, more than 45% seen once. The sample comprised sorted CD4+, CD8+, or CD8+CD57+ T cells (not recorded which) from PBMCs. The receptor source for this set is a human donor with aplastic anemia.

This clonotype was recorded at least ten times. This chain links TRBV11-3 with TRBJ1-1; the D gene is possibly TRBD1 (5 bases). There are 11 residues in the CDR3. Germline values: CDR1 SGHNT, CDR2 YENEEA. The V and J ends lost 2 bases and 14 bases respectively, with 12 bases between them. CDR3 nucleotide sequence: TGTGCCAGCAGCTTATTAGGGGAAGGGTTCTTT. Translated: CASSLLGEGFF.

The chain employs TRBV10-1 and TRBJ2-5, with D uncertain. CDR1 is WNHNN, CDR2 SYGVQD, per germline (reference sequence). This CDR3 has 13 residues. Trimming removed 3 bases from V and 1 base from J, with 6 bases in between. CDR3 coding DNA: TGCGCCAGCAGTGATAGCAGCCAAGAGACCCAGTACTTC. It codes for CASSDSSQETQYF.

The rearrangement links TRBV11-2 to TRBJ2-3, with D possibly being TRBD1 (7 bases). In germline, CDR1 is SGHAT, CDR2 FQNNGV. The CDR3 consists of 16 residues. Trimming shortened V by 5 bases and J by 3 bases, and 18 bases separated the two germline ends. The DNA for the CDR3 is TGTGCCAGCAGCGTAGGGGGGACAGTACGGACAGATACGCAGTATTTT. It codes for CASSVGGTVRTDTQYF.

CDR3 sequence reads: CSASPRRSYEQYF. In nucleotides, the CDR3 is TGCAGTGCTTCCCCTCGGAGGTCCTACGAGCAGTACTTC. This chain links TRBV20-1 with TRBJ2-7; D is possibly TRBD2 (5 bases). The CDR3 length is 13 residues. CDR1 is DFQATT and CDR2 is SNEGSKA in the germline V gene (reference sequence). V lost 5 bases and J lost 1, with 12 bases in between.

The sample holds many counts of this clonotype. The CDR3 DNA is TGTGCCAGCAGCCCAACCTTTAACCGACAGGGGGCGCTTGGCTATGGCTACACCTTC. Encoded protein: CASSPTFNRQGALGYGYTF. V usage is TRBV11-2 and J usage is TRBJ1-2; 10 nucleotides agree with TRBD1. V lost 5 bases to trimming and J lost 4 bases; unmatched junction nucleotides: 19. The V gene's germline CDR1 is SGHAT and CDR2 FQNNGV. This CDR3 is 19 amino acids long.

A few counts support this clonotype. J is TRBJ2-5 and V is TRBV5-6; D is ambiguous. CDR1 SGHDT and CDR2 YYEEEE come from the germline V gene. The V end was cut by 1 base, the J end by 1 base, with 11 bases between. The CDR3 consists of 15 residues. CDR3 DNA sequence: TGTGCCAGCAGCTTGACCGGGTCGATCCAAGAGACCCAGTACTTC. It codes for CASSLTGSIQETQYF.

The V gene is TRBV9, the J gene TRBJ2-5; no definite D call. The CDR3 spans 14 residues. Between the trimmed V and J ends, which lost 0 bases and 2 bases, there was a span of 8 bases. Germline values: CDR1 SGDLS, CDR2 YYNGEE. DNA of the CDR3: TGTGCCAGCAGCGTAGAGCGAGGACAAGAGACCCAGTACTTC. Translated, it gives CASSVERGQETQYF.

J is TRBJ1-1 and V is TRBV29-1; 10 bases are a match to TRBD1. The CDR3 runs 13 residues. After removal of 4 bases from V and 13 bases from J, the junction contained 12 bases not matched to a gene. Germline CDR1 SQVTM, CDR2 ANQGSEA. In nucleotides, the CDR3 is TGCAGCGTTGTTACATTTAGCGGGACAGGGGTTTTCTTT. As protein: CSVVTFSGTGVFF.

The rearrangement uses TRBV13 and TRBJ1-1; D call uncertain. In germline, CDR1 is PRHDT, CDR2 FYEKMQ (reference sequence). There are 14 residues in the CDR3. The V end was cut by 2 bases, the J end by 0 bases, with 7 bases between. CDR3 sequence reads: CASSLTVMNTEAFF. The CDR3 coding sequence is TGTGCCAGCAGCTTAACAGTTATGAACACTGAAGCTTTCTTT.

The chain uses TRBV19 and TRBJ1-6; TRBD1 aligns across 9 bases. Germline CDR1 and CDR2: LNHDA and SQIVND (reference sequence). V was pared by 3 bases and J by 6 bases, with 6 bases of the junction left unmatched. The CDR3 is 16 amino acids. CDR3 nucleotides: TGTGCCAGTAGTATTCCGGGACAGGGAGCTAATTCACCCCTCCACTTT. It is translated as CASSIPGQGANSPLHF.

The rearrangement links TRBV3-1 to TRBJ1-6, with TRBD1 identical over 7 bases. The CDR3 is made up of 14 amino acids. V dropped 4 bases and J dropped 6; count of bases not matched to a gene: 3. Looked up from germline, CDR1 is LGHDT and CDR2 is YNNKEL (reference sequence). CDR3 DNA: TGTGCCAGCAGCCGGAGGACAGGTAATTCACCCCTCCACTTT. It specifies CASSRRTGNSPLHF.

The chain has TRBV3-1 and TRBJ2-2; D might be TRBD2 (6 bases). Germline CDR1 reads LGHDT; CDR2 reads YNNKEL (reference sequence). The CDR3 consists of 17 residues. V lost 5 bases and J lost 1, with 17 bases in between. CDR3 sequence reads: CASSSRGKPGNTGELFF. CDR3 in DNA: TGTGCCAGCAGCTCCCGGGGGAAGCCGGGGAACACCGGGGAGCTGTTTTTT.

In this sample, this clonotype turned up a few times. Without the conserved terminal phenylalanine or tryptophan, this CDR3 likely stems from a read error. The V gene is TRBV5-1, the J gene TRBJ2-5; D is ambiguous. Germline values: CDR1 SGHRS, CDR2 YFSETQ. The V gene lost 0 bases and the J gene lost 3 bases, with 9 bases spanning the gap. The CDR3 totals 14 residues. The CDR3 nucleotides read TGCGCCAGCAGCTTGGTAGGGCTAAAAGAGACCCAGTACCTC. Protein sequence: CASSLVGLKETQYL.